Each of the 18 T cell receptor beta chains below was sequenced from the same sample in a study of CD8+CD57+ T cells in acquired aplastic anemia. Profiles of TCR beta VDJ and CDR3 were generated from a genomic DNA template. Via MiXCR, TCRdb re-called the reads, giving one row per CDR3 protein. The data show about 190,000 distinct CDR3 sequences, with approximately 52% seen just once and roughly 15% held by the top ten. Specimen: sorted CD4+, CD8+, or CD8+CD57+ T cells (not recorded which) from PBMCs. The receptor set was obtained from a human donor in good health, serving as a control.

The chain carries TRBV15 and TRBJ2-3; D is possibly TRBD1 (5 bases). CDR1 and CDR2 (germline): LNHNV, YYDKDF (reference sequence). The CDR3 totals 14 residues. With 4 bases removed from V and 11 bases from J, the gap between germline ends came to 19 bases. The CDR3 sequence: CATSIRQGSNEQYF. The CDR3 DNA follows: TGTGCCACCAGCATACGGCAGGGCAGCAATGAGCAGTATTTT. The variable domain in full, with the rest retrieved from reference TRBV15 and TRBJ2-3, is DAMVIQNPRYQVTQFGKPVTLSCSQTLNHNVMYWYQQKSSQAPKLLFHYYDKDFNNEADTPDNFQSRRPNTSFCFLDIRSPGLGDTAMYLCATSIRQGSNEQYFGPGTRLTVL.

The chain uses TRBV10-1 and TRBJ1-2, with D possibly TRBD1 on 5 matching bases. The CDR3 length is 11 residues. Germline CDR1 is WNHNN and CDR2 is SYGVQD (reference sequence). The V gene lost 9 bases and the J gene lost 5 bases, with 10 bases spanning the gap. CDR3 in DNA: TGCGCCAGAAGACGGGGGTATGGCTACACCTTC. As protein: CARRRGYGYTF.

This clonotype was picked up many times. V usage is TRBV7-2 and J usage is TRBJ2-7, with 7 bases that match TRBD1. The CDR3 spans 16 residues. CDR1 and CDR2 from the germline V gene are SGHTA and FQGNSA. V was pared by 1 base and J by 2 bases, with 8 bases of the junction left unmatched. CDR3 nucleotide sequence: TGTGCCAGCAGCTTAGGGGCGGCACAGGGGACCTACGAGCAGTACTTC. Translation gives CASSLGAAQGTYEQYF.

This clonotype was detected many times. The chain couples TRBV6-5 to TRBJ2-7; 7 bases are a match to TRBD1. This CDR3 region has 14 residues. Trimming at V came to 0 bases and at J to 3 bases, leaving 2 bases not matched to a gene. Germline V gene lookup returns CDR1 MNHEY and CDR2 SVGAGI. The CDR3 region is CASSYSRDSYEQYF. Here the CDR3 DNA reads TGTGCCAGCAGTTACTCCCGGGACAGCTACGAGCAGTACTTC.

This clonotype was recorded at least ten times. The chain has TRBV19 and TRBJ2-7; D may be TRBD2 (5 bases). The CDR3 has 16 residues. Trimming took off 5 bases at V and 1 base at J, with 18 bases between the two ends. The V gene's germline CDR1 is LNHDA and CDR2 SQIVND (reference sequence). CDR3 loop: CASSLRGGGLSYEQYF. The CDR3 bases are TGTGCCAGTAGTCTGCGAGGAGGTGGGTTATCCTACGAGCAGTACTTC.

Turning to this clonotype: A junction boundary mismatches the germline segment, possibly from a read error. V usage is TRBV7-2 and J usage is TRBJ1-2; 9 nucleotides align to TRBD1. Looked up from germline, CDR1 is SGHTA and CDR2 is FQGNSA. The length of the CDR3 is 17 residues. The CDR3 DNA is TGCGCCAGCAGCCAACCTATCGGGACAGGGAGCAACTATGGCTACACCTTC. Translation: CASSQPIGTGSNYGYTF.

The chain recombines TRBV24-1 with TRBJ1-2; D gene ambiguous. The CDR3 has 13 residues. Per germline, CDR1 KGHDR and CDR2 SFDVKD. The germline V and J ends were trimmed by 3 bases and 1 base, with 5 bases remaining between them. CDR3 sequence reads: CATSDPVNYGYTF. In DNA form, the CDR3 reads TGTGCCACCAGTGATCCGGTTAACTATGGCTACACCTTC.

The chain carries TRBV12-3 or TRBV12-4 and TRBJ1-1; 7 bases match TRBD1. The CDR3 length is 14 residues. After removal of 6 bases from V and 2 bases from J, the junction contained 6 bases not matched to a gene. The CDR3 nucleotides are TGTGCCAGCAGGTCAACAGGGGCCAACACTGAAGCTTTCTTT. Amino acid sequence: CASRSTGANTEAFF.

This clonotype has only a few counts. The chain links TRBV7-2 to TRBJ2-5; 10 bases line up with TRBD2. Germline loops: CDR1 SGHTA, CDR2 FQGNSA. This CDR3 region has 15 residues. V lost 1 base to trimming and J lost 5 bases; unmatched junction nucleotides: 4. CDR3 amino acids: CASSLGAGGGETQYF. CDR3 in DNA: TGTGCCAGCAGCTTAGGAGCGGGGGGGGGGGAGACCCAGTACTTC.

Comments on this clonotype: Being one base from a much bigger clone, this may be a read error. This chain uses TRBV6-5 with TRBJ2-7; possibly TRBD1 for D (6 bases). Germline V lookup: CDR1 MNHEY, CDR2 SVGAGI. CDR3 length equals 12 residues. CDR3 residues: CVSRGSSYEQYF. CDR3 nucleotide sequence: TGTGTCAGCAGGGGCAGCTCCTACGAGCAGTACTTC.

This chain connects TRBV25-1 to TRBJ2-7; no definite D call. The germline CDR1 and CDR2 sequences are MGHDK and SYGVNS. There are 11 residues in the CDR3. Between the trimmed V and J ends, which lost 6 bases and 6 bases, there was a span of 9 bases. The CDR3 reads CASRRRSEQYF. DNA of the CDR3: TGTGCCAGCAGAAGAAGGTCCGAGCAGTACTTC.

This clonotype has a count of ten or more. The V and J genes are TRBV10-3 and TRBJ2-3; 11 nucleotides align to TRBD2. The germline CDR1 and CDR2 sequences are ENHRY and SYGVKD. V shed 0 bases and J 0 bases; nucleotides not matched to a gene: 5. This CDR3 spans 18 amino acids. CDR3 bases: TGTGCCATCAGTGAGTCCCCTAGCGGGGGGTCTAGCACAGATACGCAGTATTTT. Translating it yields CAISESPSGGSSTDTQYF.

The chain has TRBV9 and TRBJ1-1, with D tentatively TRBD1 (5 bases). With 1 base removed from V and 1 base from J, the gap between germline ends came to 14 bases. CDR1 is SGDLS, CDR2 YYNGEE, per germline. The CDR3 is made up of 16 amino acids. As DNA, the CDR3 is TGTGCCAGCAGCGTATATGATAGGGGCCCGAACACTGAAGCTTTCTTT. It encodes CASSVYDRGPNTEAFF.

Details on this clonotype: One end of the junction varies from germline; a read error may be responsible. The chain is built from TRBV6-6 and TRBJ1-1; TRBD1 might be the D (6 bases). This CDR3 comprises 14 residues. The germline V gene encodes CDR1 MNHNY and CDR2 SVGAGI (reference sequence). For the CDR3, the DNA is TGTGCCAGCAGTGAAGGACAGCCGAACGCTGAAGCTTTCTTT. Its translation: CASSEGQPNAEAFF.

The DNA of the CDR3 is TGTGCCAGCAGCTCCCGAGGGACAGGGGGCATCGAGCAGTACTTC. Translating it yields CASSSRGTGGIEQYF. The V and J genes are TRBV5-6 and TRBJ2-7, with 12 bases that match TRBD1. The length of the CDR3 is 15 residues. Looked up from germline, CDR1 is SGHDT and CDR2 is YYEEEE. J lost 6 bases, V lost 3 bases, and 7 bases had no gene match.

About this clonotype: A junction boundary mismatches the germline segment, possibly from a read error. V usage is TRBV10-3 and J usage is TRBJ1-5; 9 nucleotides match TRBD1. Germline loops: CDR1 ENHRY, CDR2 SYGVKD. This CDR3 is 16 amino acids long. The CDR3 region has the DNA TGTGCCAGCAGTTACTCGAGGACAGGGGATCATCAGCCCCAGCATTTT. Its protein product is CASSYSRTGDHQPQHF.

The count of this clonotype is one. This chain connects TRBV5-6 to TRBJ2-2; D ambiguous. V gave up 5 bases and J gave up 6 bases, with 11 bases separating them. The germline CDR1 and CDR2 sequences are SGHDT and YYEEEE. CDR3 length: 13 residues. This CDR3 reads CASRHSPAGELFF. CDR3 DNA sequence: TGTGCCAGCAGACACAGTCCGGCCGGGGAGCTGTTTTTT.

This rearrangement joins TRBV24-1 to TRBJ1-2, with D hard to call. This CDR3 has 11 amino acids. Germline assignment: CDR1 KGHDR and CDR2 SFDVKD. V was cut by 9 bases and J by 12 bases, with 16 bases left in between. CDR3 sequence reads: CATSESSGNTF. CDR3 in DNA: TGTGCCACCTCAGAAAGCTCTGGAAACACCTTC.